This is a list of T cell receptor beta chains from one sample in a study of blood T cell repertoires in COVID-19. Only in-frame clones appear in the TCRdb table, and some are missing; sequencing was by immunoSEQ multiplex PCR. The repertoire consists of approximately 250,000 clones, with approximately 90% occurring once and the leading ten covering about 3.5%. Sample: peripheral blood. These receptors were taken from a man between 18 and 35 years old with active or convalescent COVID-19. The CDR3 runs from the conserved cysteine through the conserved F or W. A D gene is named only where the DNA matches it firmly. A row's size may be missing; if present it is once, few, many or a size class.

D gene: .
J gene: TRBJ2-2
clone size: .
V gene: TRBV4-2
CDR3 length: 12
CDR3 protein: CASTSGTGELFF
CDR3 DNA: TGTGCCAGCACCTCAGGTACCGGGGAGCTGTTTTTT

D gene: .
J gene: TRBJ2-7
clone size: .
V gene: TRBV6-1
CDR3 length: 15
CDR3 protein: CASSEPYRRSGEQYF
CDR3 DNA: TGTGCCAGCAGTGAGCCCTACAGGCGTTCCGGCGAGCAGTACTTC

D gene: .
J gene: TRBJ2-2
clone size: .
V gene: TRBV9
CDR3 length: 13
CDR3 protein: CASAELPNGELFF
CDR3 DNA: TGTGCCAGTGCGGAGCTACCGAACGGGGAGCTGTTTTTT

D gene: TRBD2
J gene: TRBJ2-5
clone size: once
V gene: TRBV30
CDR3 length: 12
CDR3 protein: CAWDAGVETQYF
CDR3 DNA: TGTGCCTGGGACGCGGGGGTTGAGACCCAGTACTTC

D gene: .
J gene: TRBJ2-3
clone size: .
V gene: TRBV4-1
CDR3 length: 14
CDR3 protein: CASSQDGQTDTQYF
CDR3 DNA: TGCGCCAGCAGCCAAGATGGCCAAACAGATACGCAGTATTTT

D gene: .
J gene: TRBJ2-3
clone size: .
V gene: TRBV6-5
CDR3 length: 13
CDR3 protein: CASSKDWGDTQYF
CDR3 DNA: TGTGCCAGCAGTAAGGACTGGGGAGATACGCAGTATTTT

D gene: .
J gene: TRBJ1-1
clone size: .
V gene: TRBV27
CDR3 length: 13
CDR3 protein: CASSLFPVTEAFF
CDR3 DNA: TGTGCCAGCAGTTTATTTCCAGTCACTGAAGCTTTCTTT

D gene: .
J gene: TRBJ2-2
clone size: .
V gene: TRBV5-1
CDR3 length: 15
CDR3 protein: CASSLGDRQFGELFF
CDR3 DNA: TGCGCCAGCAGCCTGGGGGATAGACAGTTCGGGGAGCTGTTTTTT

D gene: TRBD2
J gene: TRBJ2-1
clone size: .
V gene: TRBV24-1
CDR3 length: 16
CDR3 protein: CATSDLVGRALHEQFF
CDR3 DNA: TGTGCCACCAGTGATTTGGTCGGGAGGGCCTTACATGAGCAGTTCTTC

D gene: .
J gene: TRBJ2-7
clone size: once
V gene: TRBV27
CDR3 length: 15
CDR3 protein: CASSLPGQPTYEQYF
CDR3 DNA: TGTGCCAGCAGTTTGCCGGGACAACCCACCTACGAGCAGTACTTC

D gene: .
J gene: TRBJ2-7
clone size: .
V gene: TRBV28
CDR3 length: 13
CDR3 protein: CASRPGGFYEQYF
CDR3 DNA: TGTGCCAGCAGACCAGGGGGGTTCTACGAGCAGTACTTC

D gene: .
J gene: TRBJ2-7
clone size: .
V gene: TRBV2
CDR3 length: 13
CDR3 protein: CASSGGTGYEQYF
CDR3 DNA: TGTGCCAGCAGTGGGGGAACAGGCTACGAGCAGTACTTC

D gene: TRBD1
J gene: TRBJ1-6
clone size: .
V gene: TRBV27
CDR3 length: 13
CDR3 protein: CASRRGQDSPLHF
CDR3 DNA: TGTGCCAGCAGGAGAGGACAGGACTCACCCCTCCACTTT

D gene: TRBD1
J gene: TRBJ2-7
clone size: .
V gene: TRBV29-1
CDR3 length: 13
CDR3 protein: CSVVGDSHYEQYF
CDR3 DNA: TGCAGCGTTGTGGGGGACAGCCACTACGAGCAGTACTTC

D gene: .
J gene: TRBJ1-2
clone size: .
V gene: TRBV7-6
CDR3 length: 16
CDR3 protein: CASSFGDGKLEYGYTF
CDR3 DNA: TGTGCCAGCAGCTTTGGAGACGGGAAACTAGAGTATGGCTACACCTTC

D gene: .
J gene: TRBJ2-3
clone size: .
V gene: TRBV9
CDR3 length: 15
CDR3 protein: CASSVAQGVPDTQYF
CDR3 DNA: TGTGCCAGCAGCGTAGCTCAAGGGGTCCCAGATACGCAGTATTTT

D gene: TRBD2
J gene: TRBJ2-3
clone size: .
V gene: TRBV24-1
CDR3 length: 13
CDR3 protein: CATRPGGVDTQYF
CDR3 DNA: TGTGCCACCAGACCGGGAGGAGTAGATACGCAGTATTTT

D gene: TRBD2
J gene: TRBJ2-5
clone size: .
V gene: TRBV3-1/TRBV3-2
CDR3 length: 16
CDR3 protein: CASSLGTSGNVETQYF
CDR3 DNA: TGTGCCAGCAGCCTAGGGACTAGCGGGAATGTGGAGACCCAGTACTTC

D gene: .
J gene: TRBJ2-1
clone size: .
V gene: TRBV6-2/TRBV6-3
CDR3 length: 12
CDR3 protein: CASSYLDNEQFF
CDR3 DNA: TGTGCCAGCAGTTATCTCGACAATGAGCAGTTCTTC

D gene: TRBD1
J gene: TRBJ1-5
clone size: .
V gene: TRBV9
CDR3 length: 13
CDR3 protein: CASSQGAGQPQHF
CDR3 DNA: TGTGCCAGCAGCCAGGGGGCAGGCCAGCCCCAGCATTTT

D gene: TRBD1
J gene: TRBJ2-7
clone size: .
V gene: TRBV7-6
CDR3 length: 16
CDR3 protein: CASSLERTGGDYEQYF
CDR3 DNA: TGTGCCAGCAGCTTAGAGAGGACAGGGGGCGATTACGAGCAGTACTTC

D gene: .
J gene: TRBJ2-7
clone size: .
V gene: TRBV27
CDR3 length: 16
CDR3 protein: CASRPASVLLSYEQYF
CDR3 DNA: TGTGCCAGCAGACCTGCTAGCGTCCTTCTTTCCTACGAGCAGTACTTC

D gene: TRBD2
J gene: TRBJ2-1
clone size: .
V gene: TRBV2
CDR3 length: 16
CDR3 protein: CATAGGLAGGFNEQFF
CDR3 DNA: TGTGCCACGGCGGGCGGACTAGCGGGAGGTTTCAATGAGCAGTTCTTC

D gene: TRBD2
J gene: TRBJ2-2
clone size: .
V gene: TRBV7-6
CDR3 length: 16
CDR3 protein: CASSTSGGAHTGELFF
CDR3 DNA: TGTGCCAGCAGCACTAGCGGGGGGGCTCACACCGGGGAGCTGTTTTTT

D gene: TRBD1
J gene: TRBJ2-7
clone size: .
V gene: TRBV13
CDR3 length: 14
CDR3 protein: CASSLRTGYYEQYF
CDR3 DNA: TGTGCCAGCAGCCTCCGGACAGGGTACTACGAGCAGTACTTC

D gene: .
J gene: TRBJ1-1
clone size: .
V gene: TRBV6-2/TRBV6-3
CDR3 length: 13
CDR3 protein: CASSMTPNTEAFF
CDR3 DNA: TGTGCCAGCAGCATGACACCGAACACTGAAGCTTTCTTT

D gene: TRBD1
J gene: TRBJ1-1
clone size: .
V gene: TRBV4-1
CDR3 length: 13
CDR3 protein: CASSPQGPTEAFF
CDR3 DNA: TGCGCCAGCAGCCCACAGGGGCCCACTGAAGCTTTCTTT

D gene: TRBD2
J gene: TRBJ2-3
clone size: .
V gene: TRBV11-3
CDR3 length: 15
CDR3 protein: CASSLRSGRADTQYF
CDR3 DNA: TGTGCCAGCAGCTTACGGAGCGGGAGGGCAGATACGCAGTATTTT

D gene: TRBD2
J gene: TRBJ2-1
clone size: .
V gene: TRBV9
CDR3 length: 14
CDR3 protein: CASSALAVNNEQFF
CDR3 DNA: TGTGCCAGCAGCGCACTAGCGGTGAACAATGAGCAGTTCTTC

D gene: TRBD1
J gene: TRBJ2-2
clone size: .
V gene: TRBV7-2
CDR3 length: 17
CDR3 protein: CASSFPPGQGWTGELFF
CDR3 DNA: TGTGCCAGCAGCTTCCCACCGGGACAGGGTTGGACCGGGGAGCTGTTTTTT

D gene: .
J gene: TRBJ1-1
clone size: .
V gene: TRBV24-1
CDR3 length: 13
CDR3 protein: CATSDGRGTEAFF
CDR3 DNA: TGTGCCACCAGTGATGGAAGGGGCACTGAAGCTTTCTTT